This entry features one TCR beta chain sequence. As yet, its antigen is unknown. Generated by immunoSEQ multiplex PCR, the TCRdb table keeps only in-frame clones and is missing some. The sample has 90,000 to 130,000 clones, 65% to 85% seen once; the top ten hold around 9.9%. The germline V gene encodes CDR1 SGHAT and CDR2 FQNNGV. There are 14 residues in the CDR3. V shed 5 bases and J shed 15 bases, with 24 bases lying between them. This sample was taken from a study of T cell responses to AZD1222 COVID-19 vaccine. Study context: Some second doses came at about 4 weeks and others at about 12 weeks; these were pooled. Study-wide findings and caveats: Nearly half of the spike-specific TCRs reportedly recognize variant regions that carry no mutations. AZD1222 recipients seropositive at baseline numbered only five to seven. Vaccine-related CD4 TCRs covered spike, predominating at 160-218 and 743-854.

The chain has TRBV11-2 and TRBJ2-3; possibly TRBD1 or TRBD2 for D (5 bases each). This TCR was sampled from an adult in good health. Material: peripheral blood, obtained on day 0 of AZD1222 vaccination. The CDR3 spells CASSQGPVRQFTYF. In DNA, the CDR3 is TGTGCCAGCAGCCAGGGACCCGTCCGCCAATTCACATATTTT.